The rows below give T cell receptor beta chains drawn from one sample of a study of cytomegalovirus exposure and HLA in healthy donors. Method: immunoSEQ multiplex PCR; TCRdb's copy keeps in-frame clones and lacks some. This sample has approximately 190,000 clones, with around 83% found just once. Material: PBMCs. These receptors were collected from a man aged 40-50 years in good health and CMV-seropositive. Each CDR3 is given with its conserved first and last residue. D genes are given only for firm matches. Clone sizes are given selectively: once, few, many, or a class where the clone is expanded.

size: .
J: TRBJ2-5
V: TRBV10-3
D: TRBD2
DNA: TGTGCCATCAGTGACCGGACTAGTGAAGAGACCCAGTACTTC
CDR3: CAISDRTSEETQYF

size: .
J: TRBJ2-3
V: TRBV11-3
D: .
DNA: TGTGCCAGCAGCTTGGGGAGTGGGGGGGCGCGTCGCACAGATACGCAGTATTTT
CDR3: CASSLGSGGARRTDTQYF

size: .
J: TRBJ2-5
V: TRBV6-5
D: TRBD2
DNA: TGTGCCAGCAGGGCTAGCGGGAGTAAAGAGACCCAGTACTTC
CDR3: CASRASGSKETQYF

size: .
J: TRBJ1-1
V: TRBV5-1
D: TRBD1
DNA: TGCGCCAGCAGCTTGGAATGGGGACAGGGGGGAGAAGCTTTCTTT
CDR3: CASSLEWGQGGEAFF

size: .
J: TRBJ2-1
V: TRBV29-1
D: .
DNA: TGCAGCGTTGATTCCCCCAGCTCCTACAATGAGCAGTTCTTC
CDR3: CSVDSPSSYNEQFF

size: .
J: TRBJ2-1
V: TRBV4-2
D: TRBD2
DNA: TGTGCCAGCAGCCCCTACTCCACTAGCGGGAGTCAGGAGCAGTTCTTC
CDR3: CASSPYSTSGSQEQFF

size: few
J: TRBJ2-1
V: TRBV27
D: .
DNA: TGTGCCAGCAGTTTTCGGCGGACACCCCACAATGAGCAGTTCTTC
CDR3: CASSFRRTPHNEQFF

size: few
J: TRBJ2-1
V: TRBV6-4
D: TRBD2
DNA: TGTGCCAGCAGTGACTCCGGACTAGCGGACTACAATGAGCAGTTCTTC
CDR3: CASSDSGLADYNEQFF

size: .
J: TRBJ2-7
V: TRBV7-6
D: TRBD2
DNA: TGTGCCAGCAGCAAGCTAGCGGGAGGTGCCGAGCAGTACTTC
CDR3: CASSKLAGGAEQYF

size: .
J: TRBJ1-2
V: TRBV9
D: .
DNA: TGTGCCAGCAGCGTAGGGGTGGGCCCGTTCCGGAACTATGGCTACACCTTC
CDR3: CASSVGVGPFRNYGYTF

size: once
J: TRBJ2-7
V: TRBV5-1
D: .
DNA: TGCGCCAGCAGCCCGGTGGTCGCTCCCACCGAGCAGTACTTC
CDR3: CASSPVVAPTEQYF

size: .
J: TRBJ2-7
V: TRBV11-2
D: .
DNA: TGTGCCAGCAGCTCCTTTGTCTCGGGGGGCCCCTACGAGCAGTACTTC
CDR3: CASSSFVSGGPYEQYF

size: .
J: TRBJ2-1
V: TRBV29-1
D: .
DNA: TGCAGCGTTGAGAACAGGCTTATCACCTACAATGAGCAGTTCTTC
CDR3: CSVENRLITYNEQFF

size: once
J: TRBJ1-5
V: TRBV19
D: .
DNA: TGTGCCAGTGCCCCCGGGAGGCAGACTAATCAGCCCCAGCATTTT
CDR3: CASAPGRQTNQPQHF

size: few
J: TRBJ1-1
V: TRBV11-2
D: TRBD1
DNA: TGTGCCAGCAGCGCGGACAGGTTTCGGAGTCGTAGGGACACTGAAGCTTTCTTT
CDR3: CASSADRFRSRRDTEAFF

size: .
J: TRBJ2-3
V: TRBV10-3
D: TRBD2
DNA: TGTGCCACCGGGACTAGCGGGAACACAGATACGCAGTATTTT
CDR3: CATGTSGNTDTQYF

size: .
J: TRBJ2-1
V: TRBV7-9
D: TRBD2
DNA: TGTGCCAGCAGCCCAACTAGCGGGGGGCGGAATGAGCAGTTCTTC
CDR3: CASSPTSGGRNEQFF

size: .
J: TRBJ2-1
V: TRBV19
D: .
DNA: TGTGCCAGTAGTAGCAACTACCAAAATCCCTACAATGAGCAGTTCTTC
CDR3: CASSSNYQNPYNEQFF

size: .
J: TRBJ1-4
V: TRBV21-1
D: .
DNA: TGTGCCAGCAGCAATCGGGGGGGCGGTGGAAAACTGTTTTTT
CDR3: CASSNRGGGGKLFF

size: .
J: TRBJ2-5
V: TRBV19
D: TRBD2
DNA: TGTGCCAGTAGTAAGGGAAGACTAGCGGCCCAAGAGACCCAGTACTTC
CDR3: CASSKGRLAAQETQYF

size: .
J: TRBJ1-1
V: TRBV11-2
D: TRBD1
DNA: TGTGCCAGCAGCTCCGAGGGGGCGCGGGGCACTGAAGCTTTCTTT
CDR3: CASSSEGARGTEAFF

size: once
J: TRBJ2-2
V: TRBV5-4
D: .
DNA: TGTGCCAGCAGCTTGGATCTAGCCCGATTAAACACCGGGGAGCTGTTTTTT
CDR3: CASSLDLARLNTGELFF

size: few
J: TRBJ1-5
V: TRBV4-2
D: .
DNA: TGTGCCAGCAGCCCCGGACAACAATCAAATCAGCCCCAGCATTTT
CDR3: CASSPGQQSNQPQHF

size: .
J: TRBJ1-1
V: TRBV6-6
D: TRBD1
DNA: TGTGCCAGCAGTTACTCGACAGGGAACCCTGAAGCTTTCTTT
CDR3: CASSYSTGNPEAFF

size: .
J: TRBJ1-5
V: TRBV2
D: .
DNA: TGTGCCAGCGGCGAGCAGGTCCCTCAGCCCCAGCATTTT
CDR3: CASGEQVPQPQHF

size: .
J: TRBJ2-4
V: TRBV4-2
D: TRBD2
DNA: TGTGCCAGCAGCCAAGCTTTCGGGACTAGCGAAAACATTCAGTACTTC
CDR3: CASSQAFGTSENIQYF

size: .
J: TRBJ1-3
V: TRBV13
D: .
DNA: TGTGCCAGCAGCTTAGTGGGCCCATTCTCTGGAAACACCATATATTTT
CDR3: CASSLVGPFSGNTIYF

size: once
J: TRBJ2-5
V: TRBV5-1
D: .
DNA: TGCGCCAGCAGCTTGTCGTCCTCGGGGGAGACCCAGTACTTC
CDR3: CASSLSSSGETQYF

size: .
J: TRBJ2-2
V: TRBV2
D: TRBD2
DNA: TGTGCCAGCAGTGACTACCTCTCGGGGGGAGAGTATACCGGGGAGCTGTTTTTT
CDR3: CASSDYLSGGEYTGELFF

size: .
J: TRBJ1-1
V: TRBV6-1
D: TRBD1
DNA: TGTGCCAGCAGTGAGGTAGACAGGGTCGGTGAAGCTTTCTTT
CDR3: CASSEVDRVGEAFF

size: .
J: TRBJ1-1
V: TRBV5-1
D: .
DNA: TGCGCCAGCAGCTTGGAAGGAGTGAACACTGAAGCTTTCTTT
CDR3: CASSLEGVNTEAFF

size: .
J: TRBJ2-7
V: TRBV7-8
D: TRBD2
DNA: TGTGCCAGCAGCTTAGGACGCCTAGCGGGAGCCCCCTACGAGCAGTACTTC
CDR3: CASSLGRLAGAPYEQYF

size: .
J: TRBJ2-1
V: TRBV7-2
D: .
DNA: TGTGCCAGCAGCTTAGGGGACAACACCTACAATGAGCAGTTCTTC
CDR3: CASSLGDNTYNEQFF

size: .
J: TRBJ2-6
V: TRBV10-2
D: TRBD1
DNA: TGCGCCAGCAGTGAGCGGACAGGGCCCGGGGCCAACGTCCTGACTTTC
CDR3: CASSERTGPGANVLTF

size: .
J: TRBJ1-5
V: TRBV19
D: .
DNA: TGTGCCAGTAGTTCTCCAGGACGGGGGCCCCAGCATTTT
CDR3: CASSSPGRGPQHF

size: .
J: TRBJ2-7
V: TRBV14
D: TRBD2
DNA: TGTGCCAGCAGCCAAGATGAGGTGGCTAGCGGGAGACCTACCTACGAGCAGTACTTC
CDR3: CASSQDEVASGRPTYEQYF

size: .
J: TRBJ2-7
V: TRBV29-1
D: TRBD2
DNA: TGCAGCGCCCGACTAGCGGGAGGCCATGGAGAGCAGTACTTC
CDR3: CSARLAGGHGEQYF

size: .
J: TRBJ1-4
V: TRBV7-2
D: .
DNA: TGTGCCAGCAGCCTAGTAGGACAGCAAAAACTGTTTTTT
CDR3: CASSLVGQQKLFF

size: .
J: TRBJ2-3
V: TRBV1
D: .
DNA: TGCACCAGCAGCCAAGATGGGCGGGAGCCATTCACAGATACGCAGTATTTT
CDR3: CTSSQDGREPFTDTQYF

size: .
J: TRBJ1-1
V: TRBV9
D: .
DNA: TGTGCCAGCAGCGTACAGGGAAAGCACACTGAAGCTTTCTTT
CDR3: CASSVQGKHTEAFF

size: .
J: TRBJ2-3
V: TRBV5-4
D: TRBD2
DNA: TGTGCCAGCCAGGATGGCCGGGGGGGTTACACAGATACGCAGTATTTT
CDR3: CASQDGRGGYTDTQYF

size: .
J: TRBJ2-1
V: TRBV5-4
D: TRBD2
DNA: TGTGCCAGCAGCATTGACCGGGGGAGGGGTTACAATGAGCAGTTCTTC
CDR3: CASSIDRGRGYNEQFF

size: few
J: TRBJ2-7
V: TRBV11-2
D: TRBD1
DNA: TGTGCCAGCAGCTCGGACAGGGCCTCCTACGAGCAGTACTTC
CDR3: CASSSDRASYEQYF

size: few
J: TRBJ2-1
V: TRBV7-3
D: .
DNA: TGTGCCAGCAGCTTACTCGGCGGGGTTAATGAGCAGTTCTTC
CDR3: CASSLLGGVNEQFF

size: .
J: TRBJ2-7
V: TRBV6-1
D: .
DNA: TGTGCCAGCAGTGAGGTAGCGGACTCCTACGAGCAGTACTTC
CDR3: CASSEVADSYEQYF

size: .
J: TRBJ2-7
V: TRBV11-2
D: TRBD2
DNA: TGTGCCAGCAGCCTAGGGTGGGCGGGAGGAGGCTACGAGCAGTACTTC
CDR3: CASSLGWAGGGYEQYF

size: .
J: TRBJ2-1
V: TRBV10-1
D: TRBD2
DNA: TGCGCCAGCAGTGAGAAGCGGGAGACGTCCTACAATGAGCAGTTCTTC
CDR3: CASSEKRETSYNEQFF

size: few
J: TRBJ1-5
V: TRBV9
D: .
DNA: TGTGCCAGCAGCGTAGGCCTAGCTGGTCAGCCCCAGCATTTT
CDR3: CASSVGLAGQPQHF

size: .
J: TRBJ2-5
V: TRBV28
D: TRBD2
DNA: TGTGCCAGCAGTTTGGGACTAGCGGGAAGCCAAGAGACCCAGTACTTC
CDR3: CASSLGLAGSQETQYF

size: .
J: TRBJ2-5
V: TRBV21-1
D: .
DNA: TGTGCCAGCAGCTCGGAGGGTGGGGTTGGGGTTCAAGAGACCCAGTACTTC
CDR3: CASSSEGGVGVQETQYF

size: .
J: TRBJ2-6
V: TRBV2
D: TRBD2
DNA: TGTGCCAGCAGTGAGCTTAGCGGGAGACTGGCTGGGGCCAACGGCCTGACTTTC
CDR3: CASSELSGRLAGANGLTF

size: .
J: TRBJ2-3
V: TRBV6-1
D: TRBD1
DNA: TGTGCCAGCAGCCTCGACAGGGGGCCGACAGATACGCAGTATTTT
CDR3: CASSLDRGPTDTQYF

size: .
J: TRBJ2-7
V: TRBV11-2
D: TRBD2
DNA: TGTGCCAGCAGCTTTACGAGCGGGAGGGGTCGGATAGGCTACGAGCAGTACTTC
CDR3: CASSFTSGRGRIGYEQYF

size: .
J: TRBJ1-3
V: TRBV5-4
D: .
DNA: TGTGCCAGCAGCTTACGGGGAGTTGGAAACACCATATATTTT
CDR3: CASSLRGVGNTIYF

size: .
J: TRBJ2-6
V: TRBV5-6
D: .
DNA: TGTGCCAGCAGCCTCAGGGTCAAGAGCTCTGGGGCCAACGTCCTGACTTTC
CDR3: CASSLRVKSSGANVLTF

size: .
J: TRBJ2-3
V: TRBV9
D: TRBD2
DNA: TGTGCCAGCAGCATGACTAGCGCACAAGATACGCAGTATTTT
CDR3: CASSMTSAQDTQYF

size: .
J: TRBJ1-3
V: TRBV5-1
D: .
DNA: TGCGCCAGCAGCCCAACAACCTCTGGAAACACCATATATTTT
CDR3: CASSPTTSGNTIYF

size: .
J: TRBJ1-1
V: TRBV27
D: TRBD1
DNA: TGTGCCAGCAAGACCCATCCTTCTAGGGGGCGATCGGGAACTGAAGCTTTCTTT
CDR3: CASKTHPSRGRSGTEAFF

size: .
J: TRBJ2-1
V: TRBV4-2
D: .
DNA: TGTGCCAGCAGCCAAGCGAGTGCTAGCGATGAGCAGTTCTTC
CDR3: CASSQASASDEQFF

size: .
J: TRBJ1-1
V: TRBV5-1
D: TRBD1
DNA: TGCGCCAGCAAGATACAGGGGGCGAGCACTGAAGCTTTCTTT
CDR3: CASKIQGASTEAFF